This T cell receptor (beta chain) was observed in a study of blood T cell repertoires in COVID-19. For this clone: This CDR3 is also generated by other DNA sequences in the sample.

Residents of about two dozen US areas, aged roughly 18 to 89 years, made up the participants. Methods used by the authors: Reference gene primer amplification gave nucleated cell count estimates. Generated by immunoSEQ multiplex PCR, the TCRdb table keeps only in-frame clones and is missing some. V and J calls plus clone size are reproduced from that table; the DNA served to infer D and trimming. The sample has around 320,000 clones, 90% seen once; the top ten hold over 3.5%. The TCR was taken from a woman in her late teens or twenties with acute COVID-19. The sample comprised PBMCs or T cells enriched from blood (not recorded which).

CDR3 amino acids: CASSIEQGNSPLHF. Here the CDR3 DNA reads TGTGCCAGTAGTATTGAGCAGGGAAATTCACCCCTCCACTTT. The V and J genes are TRBV19 and TRBJ1-6; D is perhaps TRBD1 (5 bases). V was pared by 3 bases and J by 7 bases, with 10 bases between. Germline V gene sequence: CDR1 LNHDA, CDR2 SQIVND (reference sequence). The CDR3 totals 14 residues.